Below are 17 T cell receptor beta chains sequenced from a single sample in a study of T-cell reconstitution after alpha-beta-depleted transplantation in children. Unique molecular identifiers were incorporated during preparation of the TCRbeta library. TCRdb used MiXCR to reprocess the PCR reads, holding one entry per CDR3 protein. This sample has almost 250,000 distinct CDR3 sequences, with roughly 25% found just once. The sequenced sample was PBMCs, obtained before TCRalphabeta/CD19-depleted stem cell transplant. Receptor source: a girl aged 2 to 9 with Fanconi anemia, due to receive a stem cell transplant.

The chain carries TRBV19 and TRBJ2-5; D possibly corresponds to TRBD1 (5 bases). The CDR3 is 12 amino acids. CDR1 is LNHDA and CDR2 is SQIVND in the germline V gene (reference sequence). The ends were cut back, 8 bases at V and 2 bases at J, with 9 bases in the middle. CDR3 DNA: TGTGCCAGTCAAGGGGATCAAGAGACCCAGTACTTC. Translating gives CASQGDQETQYF.

This clonotype was seen a handful of times. The chain carries TRBV12-3 or TRBV12-4 and TRBJ1-2, with TRBD1 matching 8 bases. The CDR3 extends over 13 amino acids. The J segment lost 0 bases and the V segment lost 6 bases, leaving 0 bases of the junction unmatched. CDR3 DNA: TGTGCCAGCAGGACAGGGGCTAACTATGGCTACACCTTC. Protein product: CASRTGANYGYTF.

There are many counts of this clonotype. The chain links TRBV12-3 or TRBV12-4 to TRBJ2-1; 16 bases agree with TRBD2. The trim removed 3 bases at V and 9 bases at J, leaving 11 bases unmatched. This CDR3 spans 18 amino acids. CDR3 nucleotides: TGTGCCAGCAGTTTGGTGGGACTAGCGGGGGGGCCCCAGGTTGAGCAGTTCTTC. This sequence encodes CASSLVGLAGGPQVEQFF.

This sequence joins TRBV21-1 and TRBJ2-3; the table's D call, TRBD2, was not checked against the DNA. TRBV21-1 is listed as a pseudogene. The CDR3 has 15 residues. CDR3 in DNA: TGTGCCAGCAGCAAAGACTCCCCGTTCACAGATACGCAGTATTTT. This translates into CASSKDSPFTDTQYF.

The CDR3 here is CASTRQASSYNEQFF. CDR3 in DNA: TGTGCCAGCACAAGACAGGCAAGCTCCTACAATGAGCAGTTCTTC. This chain uses TRBV28 with TRBJ2-1; tentatively, D is TRBD1 (6 bases). V lost 7 bases and J lost 0, with 13 bases in between. The length of the CDR3 is 15 residues. The V gene's germline CDR1 is MDHEN and CDR2 SYDVKM.

This clonotype was found many times. CDR3 loop: CSARDMLWDNEQFF. DNA of the CDR3: TGCAGTGCTAGAGATATGTTGTGGGACAATGAGCAGTTCTTC. V is TRBV20-1 and J is TRBJ2-1; D is unresolved. The CDR3 spans 14 residues. Trimming took off 0 bases at V and 5 bases at J, with 11 bases between the two ends. Looked up from germline, CDR1 is DFQATT and CDR2 is SNEGSKA (reference sequence).

The chain is built from TRBV5-1 and TRBJ2-7, with 9 bases identical to TRBD2. CDR3 length: 16 amino acids. CDR1 SGHRS and CDR2 YFSETQ come from the germline V gene. After removal of 4 bases from V and 4 bases from J, the junction contained 12 bases not matched to a gene. In DNA form, the CDR3 reads TGCGCCAGCAGCCCGATTATAGGACTAGCGCAATACGAGCAGTACTTC. Translating it yields CASSPIIGLAQYEQYF.

This clonotype was recorded only once. The V call is TRBV12-3 or TRBV12-4, the J call TRBJ2-7; 9 bases agree with TRBD1. The CDR3 runs 17 residues. V dropped 6 bases and J dropped 1; count of bases not matched to a gene: 13. The CDR3 loop is CASSITLRDRVSYEQYF. The CDR3, as DNA: TGTGCCAGCAGCATTACGTTAAGGGACAGGGTTTCCTACGAGCAGTACTTC.

This clonotype showed up just a few times. This sequence joins TRBV20-1 and TRBJ2-5; TRBD1 matches 12 bases. This CDR3 contains 14 residues. The germline V gene has CDR1 DFQATT and CDR2 SNEGSKA (reference sequence). V dropped 6 bases and J dropped 5; count of bases not matched to a gene: 7. The CDR3 protein is CSAVGQGAGETQYF. The CDR3 DNA is TGCAGTGCCGTGGGACAGGGGGCAGGGGAGACCCAGTACTTC.

As DNA, the CDR3 is TGCGCCAGCAGCTTGCTGCCATACAAGGCCTACGAGCAGTACTTC. Its translation: CASSLLPYKAYEQYF. The chain is built from TRBV5-1 and TRBJ2-7; no firm D call. The CDR3 sequence is 15 residues long. The V gene's germline CDR1 is SGHRS and CDR2 YFSETQ. The germline V and J ends were trimmed by 1 base and 2 bases, with 13 bases remaining between them.

At least ten counts were recorded for this clonotype. V gene TRBV29-1 combines with J gene TRBJ2-7, with 7 bases aligning to TRBD2. CDR1 and CDR2 (germline): SQVTM, ANQGSEA. The CDR3 spans 15 residues. The junction had 9 bases not matched to a gene; V was cut back by 4 bases and J by 0 bases. As DNA, the CDR3 is TGCAGCGTTGTATTGGCGGGAGCCAGCTCCTACGAGCAGTACTTC. Its translation: CSVVLAGASSYEQYF.

This clonotype was picked up many times. The chain carries TRBV6-5 and TRBJ2-7; D is tentatively TRBD1 or TRBD2 (6 bases each). CDR3 length: 15 residues. The germline V gene encodes CDR1 MNHEY and CDR2 SVGAGI. V gave up 0 bases and J gave up 5 bases, with 14 bases separating them. The CDR3, as DNA: TGTGCCAGCAGTTACTCCCGGGGGCGAGGCGACGAGCAGTACTTC. It yields the protein CASSYSRGRGDEQYF.

This clonotype was detected ten times or more. CDR3 amino acids: CSVDKGYNEQFF. The CDR3 DNA sequence: TGCAGCGTTGACAAAGGGTACAATGAGCAGTTCTTC. The rearrangement joins TRBV29-1 to TRBJ2-1; D gene ambiguous. CDR1 SQVTM and CDR2 ANQGSEA come from the germline V gene. The CDR3 totals 12 residues. V dropped 3 bases and J dropped 4 bases, with 7 bases sitting between them.

In the case of this clonotype: A much larger clone differs from this one at a single base, so this may be a read error. The V gene is TRBV6-1, the J gene TRBJ1-5, with a tentative D call TRBD1 (5 bases). The CDR3 loop spans 18 amino acids. CDR1 is MNHNS and CDR2 is SASEGT in the germline V gene. Trimming stripped 6 bases from V and 3 bases from J, with 24 bases between. As DNA, the CDR3 is TGTGCCAGCAGCCACGTACCGGGACCGGACATATTCAATCAGCCCCAGCATTTT. As protein: CASSHVPGPDIFNQPQHF.

This clonotype was recorded many times. The V call is TRBV20-1, the J call TRBJ2-2, with a weak D call TRBD1 (5 bases). The CDR3 totals 13 residues. Germline V gene lookup returns CDR1 DFQATT and CDR2 SNEGSKA (reference sequence). V dropped 3 bases and J dropped 2 bases, with 7 bases sitting between them. DNA of the CDR3: TGCAGTGCTAGGGACACCAACACCGGGGAGCTGTTTTTT. It is translated as CSARDTNTGELFF.

The V and J genes are TRBV15 and TRBJ1-2; 8 bases agree with TRBD1. The CDR3 is 13 residues long. Losses at the gene ends were 1 base for V and 8 bases for J; bases not matched to a gene: 3. CDR1 is LNHNV and CDR2 is YYDKDF in the germline V gene (reference sequence). Written as DNA, the CDR3 is TGTGCCACCAGCAGAGGGACAGGGCAGGGCTACACCTTC. The encoded protein is CATSRGTGQGYTF.

This clonotype was counted at least ten times. The V gene is TRBV5-5, the J gene TRBJ2-7; a possible D gene is TRBD1 (5 bases). The CDR3 loop spans 16 amino acids. The germline V and J ends were trimmed by 4 bases and 7 bases, with 24 bases remaining between them. Germline-derived CDR1 and CDR2 are SGHKS and YYEKEE (reference sequence). The CDR3 sequence: CASSPRQPRPYGEQYF. The DNA for the CDR3 is TGTGCCAGCAGCCCTCGACAGCCGCGGCCTTATGGGGAGCAGTACTTC.